This entry lists 22 T cell receptor beta chains sequenced from one sample in a study of blood T cell repertoires in COVID-19. Method: immunoSEQ multiplex PCR; TCRdb's copy keeps in-frame clones and lacks some. The sample records 250,000 to 350,000 clones, about nine tenths being singletons. Sequencing input: peripheral blood. These receptors were collected from a woman younger than 45 with COVID-19, enrolled during active disease.

The chain links TRBV14 to TRBJ1-3; D possibly corresponds to TRBD1 (5 bases). This CDR3 is built from 14 residues. Between the trimmed V and J ends, which lost 1 base and 4 bases, there was a span of 8 bases. From germline, CDR1 is SGHDN and CDR2 FVKESK. The CDR3 nucleotides are TGTGCCAGCAGCCAAGCAGGGCAAGGAAACACCATATATTTT. Its translation is CASSQAGQGNTIYF.

In its sample, this clone was seen once. V gene TRBV5-1 combines with J gene TRBJ2-1; 16 nucleotides line up with TRBD2. The CDR3 contains 20 residues. Per the germline V gene, CDR1 is SGHRS and CDR2 is YFSETQ. The trim removed 3 bases at V and 9 bases at J, leaving 18 bases unmatched. CDR3 nucleotides: TGCGCCAGCAGCTCTTGGGGCCAGCTCGGGACTAGCGGGAGGGCGGGTGAGCAGTTCTTC. It encodes CASSSWGQLGTSGRAGEQFF. The full variable domain, with the rest looked up from reference TRBV5-1 and TRBJ2-1, is KAGVTQTPRYLIKTRGQQVTLSCSPISGHRSVSWYQQTPGQGLQFLFEYFSETQRNKGNFPGRFSGRQFSNSRSEMNVSTLELGDSALYLCASSSWGQLGTSGRAGEQFFGPGTRLTVL.

This sequence joins TRBV30 and TRBJ2-3, with D possibly matching TRBD2 (6 bases). The CDR3 is 12 residues long. CDR1 is GTSNPN and CDR2 is SVGIG in the germline V gene (reference sequence). V gave up 1 base and J gave up 10 bases, with 12 bases separating them. The CDR3 region has the DNA TGTGCCTGGAGTGAGTGGACTACATCGCAGTATTTT. Its translation: CAWSEWTTSQYF.

The rearrangement links TRBV5-1 to TRBJ2-1, with D perhaps matching TRBD2 (5 bases). V was clipped by 1 base and J by 10 bases, with 18 bases between them. This CDR3 spans 15 amino acids. CDR1 is SGHRS and CDR2 is YFSETQ in the germline V gene. The DNA for the CDR3 is TGCGCCAGCAGCTTGCCAAGGGCTCAGGCTAGCGAGCAGTTCTTC. It is translated as CASSLPRAQASEQFF.

This clone has a handful of counts. This CDR3 is CASSRAGAYEQFF. In DNA, the CDR3 is TGTGCCAGCAGCCGAGCAGGGGCCTATGAGCAGTTCTTC. The gene calls are TRBV6-5 and TRBJ2-1; D possibly corresponds to TRBD1 (6 bases). Germline V gene sequence: CDR1 MNHEY, CDR2 SVGAGI. This CDR3 region has 13 residues. V was clipped by 6 bases and J by 8 bases, with 14 bases between them.

The rearrangement joins TRBV12-3 or TRBV12-4 to TRBJ1-1; 10 bases fit TRBD1. The CDR3 length is 13 residues. Trimming removed 7 bases from V and 10 bases from J; junction bases left unmatched: 9. The CDR3, as DNA: TGTGCCAGCACTACCGGGACAGGGGTTACAGCTTTCTTT. It encodes CASTTGTGVTAFF.

The chain couples TRBV4-2 to TRBJ1-4, with D possibly TRBD1 on 5 matching bases. V lost 4 bases and J lost 6, with 18 bases in between. The CDR3 sequence is 16 residues long. CDR1 LGHNA and CDR2 YNFKEQ come from the germline V gene. CDR3 in amino acids: CASSLNPGTLDEKLFF. Here the CDR3 DNA reads TGTGCCAGCAGCCTAAATCCCGGGACTCTCGATGAAAAACTGTTTTTT.

This rearrangement joins TRBV25-1 to TRBJ2-5; D perhaps matches TRBD1 (6 bases). Trimming took 7 bases from V and 2 from J, leaving 11 bases between them. This CDR3 has 13 amino acids. CDR1 and CDR2 from the germline V gene are MGHDK and SYGVNS. This CDR3 is CASTHRVQETQYF. CDR3 bases: TGTGCCAGCACCCACAGGGTTCAAGAGACCCAGTACTTC.

The rearrangement joins TRBV7-2 to TRBJ2-7; D may be TRBD2 (6 bases). The V end lost 3 bases, the J end lost 5 bases, and 17 bases lay between the germline ends. The CDR3 length is 15 residues. Germline V gene data show CDR1 as SGHTA and CDR2 as FQGNSA. The CDR3 protein is CASSFTSRDPHEQYF. As DNA, the CDR3 is TGTGCCAGCAGCTTCACTAGCAGGGATCCCCACGAGCAGTACTTC.

Written as DNA, the CDR3 is TGTGCCAGCGGAGGTTTGGGTCCTATACTCCCCAATGAGCAGTTCTTC. Its translation: CASGGLGPILPNEQFF. The chain couples TRBV27 to TRBJ2-1; possible D gene TRBD2, 5 bases. The CDR3 sequence is 16 residues long. The germline gives CDR1 MNHEY, CDR2 SMNVEV (reference sequence). V lost 8 bases, J lost 6 bases, and 23 bases lay in between.

This clone was seen more than once but under ten times. This chain uses TRBV2 with TRBJ2-3, with D possibly being TRBD2 (6 bases). Germline V gives CDR1 SNHLY, CDR2 FYNNEI. The V end was cut by 2 bases, the J end by 0 bases, with 21 bases between. This CDR3 region has 19 residues. CDR3 sequence reads: CASSESGGTGLRSTDTQYF. The CDR3 DNA reads as TGTGCCAGCAGTGAATCTGGCGGGACTGGATTACGAAGCACAGATACGCAGTATTTT. Variable domain in full (rest from reference TRBV2 and TRBJ2-3): EPEVTQTPSHQVTQMGQEVILRCVPISNHLYFYWYRQILGQKVEFLVSFYNNEISEKSEIFDDQFSVERPDGSNFTLKIRSTKLEDSAMYFCASSESGGTGLRSTDTQYFGPGTRLTVL.

V and J are TRBV7-8 and TRBJ2-7; 10 bases are shared with TRBD1. CDR1 and CDR2 from the germline V gene are SGHVS and FQNEAQ. This CDR3 is 16 amino acids long. J gave up 2 bases and V 1 base, and 5 bases lay outside the gene matches. The CDR3 DNA reads TGTGCCAGCAGCTTAGGGGGGGGACAGGGGACCTACGAGCAGTACTTC. This codes for CASSLGGGQGTYEQYF.

This clone was detected only a few times. This chain uses TRBV7-2 with TRBJ1-5, with D perhaps matching TRBD1 (6 bases). Germline V gene data show CDR1 as SGHTA and CDR2 as FQGNSA. The CDR3 runs to 15 residues. The germline V and J ends were trimmed by 5 bases and 8 bases, with 19 bases remaining between them. CDR3 DNA: TGTGCCAGCAGCGCATCCCCGGGTGGGGGCGAGCCCCAGCATTTT. This encodes CASSASPGGGEPQHF. Based on the CDR3 plus reference TRBV7-2 and TRBJ1-5, the full variable domain is GAGVSQSPSNKVTEKGKDVELRCDPISGHTALYWYRQSLGQGLEFLIYFQGNSAPDKSGLPSDRFSAERTGGSVSTLTIQRTQQEDSAVYLCASSASPGGGEPQHFGDGTRLSIL.

This chain connects TRBV18 to TRBJ1-4; TRBD1 agrees at 8 bases. V lost 3 bases to trimming and J lost 7 bases; unmatched junction nucleotides: 4. The CDR3 has 14 amino acids. Germline CDR1 and CDR2: KGHSH and LQKENI. The CDR3, as DNA: TGTGCCAGCTCACCCGACAGGGGCGTTGAAAAACTGTTTTTT. Its translation is CASSPDRGVEKLFF.

This chain links TRBV28 with TRBJ1-2; 7 bases line up with TRBD1. V lost 2 bases, J lost 1 base, and 4 bases stayed unmatched. Germline V gene sequence: CDR1 MDHEN, CDR2 SYDVKM. The CDR3 runs 15 residues. The CDR3 DNA sequence: TGTGCCAGCAGTTTAGTCACAGGGGTTAACTATGGCTACACCTTC. It encodes CASSLVTGVNYGYTF.

The rearrangement links TRBV30 to TRBJ1-1; D gene unclear. Germline V gene data show CDR1 as GTSNPN and CDR2 as SVGIG (reference sequence). V lost 2 bases and J 0 bases, leaving 10 bases between the germline ends. The CDR3 totals 14 residues. In nucleotides, the CDR3 is TGTGCCTGGAGTCTGGACTTTTTGAACACTGAAGCTTTCTTT. Its protein is CAWSLDFLNTEAFF. Complete variable domain (other parts from reference TRBV30 and TRBJ1-1): SQTIHQWPATLVQPVGSPLSLECTVEGTSNPNLYWYRQAAGRGLQLLFYSVGIGQISSEVPQNLSASRPQDRQFILSSKKLLLSDSGFYLCAWSLDFLNTEAFFGQGTRLTVV.

This clone was seen once. This chain uses TRBV9 with TRBJ2-7; 12 bases align to TRBD1. The CDR3 has 15 amino acids. Trimming took 2 bases from V and 6 from J; bases not matched to a gene: 6. The germline gives CDR1 SGDLS, CDR2 YYNGEE. The CDR3 reads CASSVYGTGGAEQYF. The CDR3 DNA sequence: TGTGCCAGCAGCGTTTACGGGACAGGGGGCGCCGAGCAGTACTTC.

The gene calls are TRBV10-1 and TRBJ2-1, with 10 bases matching TRBD2. The CDR3 sequence is 17 residues long. J gave up 0 bases and V 5 bases, and 7 bases lay outside the gene matches. Per the germline V gene, CDR1 is WNHNN and CDR2 is SYGVQD (reference sequence). CDR3 amino acids: CASSRRLAGSSYNEQFF. The CDR3, as DNA: TGCGCCAGCAGTCGTAGACTAGCGGGTAGCTCCTACAATGAGCAGTTCTTC.

This clone was recorded a few times. The rearrangement uses TRBV27 and TRBJ1-5; D not resolved. The V and J ends lost 5 bases and 3 bases respectively, with 5 bases between them. Per the germline V gene, CDR1 is MNHEY and CDR2 is SMNVEV (reference sequence). The CDR3 totals 12 residues. The CDR3 is CASSPLNQPQHF. CDR3 in DNA: TGTGCCAGCAGTCCTCTCAATCAGCCCCAGCATTTT.

This sequence joins TRBV30 and TRBJ1-1; unclear D gene. The CDR3 covers 14 residues. Germline V lookup: CDR1 GTSNPN, CDR2 SVGIG (reference sequence). V lost 0 bases and J 3 bases, leaving 11 bases between the germline ends. The CDR3 DNA follows: TGTGCCTGGAGTGTATTGGGAGGCGACACTGAAGCTTTCTTT. Protein product: CAWSVLGGDTEAFF.

The CDR3 spells CASSAGQNQPQHF. In nucleotides, the CDR3 is TGTGCCAGCAGCGCTGGACAGAATCAGCCCCAGCATTTT. V and J are TRBV6-5 and TRBJ1-5, with a possible D match to TRBD1 (6 bases). The CDR3 spans 13 residues. V shed 6 bases and J shed 4 bases, with 10 bases lying between them. CDR1 is MNHEY, CDR2 SVGAGI, per germline.

A single count supports this clone. The rearrangement links TRBV24-1 to TRBJ1-2, with D hard to call. With 3 bases removed from V and 5 bases from J, the gap between germline ends came to 9 bases. The germline V gene encodes CDR1 KGHDR and CDR2 SFDVKD. The CDR3 runs to 13 residues. The CDR3 loop reads CATSDTYRYGYTF. The CDR3 bases are TGTGCCACCAGTGATACCTACAGATATGGCTACACCTTC.